This T cell receptor beta chain was captured in a study of blood T cell repertoires in COVID-19. Germline V gene data show CDR1 as SGDLS and CDR2 as YYNGEE. This CDR3 contains 15 residues. V lost 2 bases to trimming and J lost 6 bases; unmatched junction nucleotides: 5. This table comes from immunoSEQ multiplex PCR, and its TCRdb copy is limited to in-frame clones, with some not included. The sample consists of around 56,000 clones, approximately 89% of them appearing once. Sequencing used peripheral blood. This TCR derives from a man in his 60s with active or convalescent COVID-19. The gene calls are TRBV9 and TRBJ1-5; TRBD1 matches at 10 bases. CDR3 sequence (DNA): TGTGCCAGCAGCGTGACAGGGGGCGCATTTCAGCCCCAGCATTTT. Encoded protein: CASSVTGGAFQPQHF.